This TCR beta chain was sequenced in a study of T cells after posttransplantation cyclophosphamide. The germline gives CDR1 SGHKS, CDR2 YYEKEE (reference sequence). Trimming left V 4 bases short and J 5 bases short, with 15 bases between. The CDR3 sequence is 14 residues long. Methotrexate plus calcineurin inhibitor accompanied controls' myeloablative marrow transplants; sampling was 1 year later. The assay was immunoSEQ multiplex PCR, and TCRdb's table has in-frame clones only and misses some. Of more than 20,000 clones in the sample, approximately 90% were seen once. The chain uses TRBV5-5 and TRBJ1-1; unclear D gene. This clonotype was obtained from a female patient aged 30 to 45 who received an allogeneic stem cell transplant from an unrelated donor, was CMV-positive, and had acute and chronic GVHD. Some T cells here may be from the graft donor. The sequencing here drew on PBMCs, taken less than 400 days after allogeneic stem cell transplant with calcineurin inhibitor and methotrexate. The CDR3: CASSPLGGGTEAFF. The CDR3 bases are TGTGCCAGCAGCCCACTAGGAGGCGGGACTGAAGCTTTCTTT.